The TCR beta chain under discussion was sequenced for a study of T cells in women clearing cervical HPV infection. Germline V gene lookup returns CDR1 MGHRA and CDR2 YSYEKL. V lost 3 bases to trimming and J lost 1 base; unmatched junction nucleotides: 5. The CDR3 totals 15 residues. Some clones are missing from TCRdb's copy, which holds only in-frame ones; the method was immunoSEQ multiplex PCR. This sample's table has under 30,000 clones. Findings and caveats of the study: TRBV6-7 relative abundance averaged roughly 0.1% in cases and roughly 0.17% in controls.

To note about this clone: As yet, its antigen is unknown. The CDR3 goes on 3 residues after the read ends, and that part is filled in from the germline J gene.

This receptor was identified in a woman between 18 and 69 years old with a cervical HPV16 infection that either progressed to CIN3+ or cleared (not recorded which). The chain joins TRBV4-1 to TRBJ2-5; 7 positions agree with TRBD1. Specimen: blood buffy coat. CDR3 bases read: TGCGCCAGCAGCCATCGGACAGGATTCCAAGAGACC. Residues: CASSHRTGFQET. In full, the CDR3 reads CASSHRTGFQETQYF.